Listed below are T cell receptor beta chains from one sample, sequenced in a study of blood T cell repertoires in COVID-19. TCRdb's copy holds only in-frame clones and misses some; the assay was immunoSEQ multiplex PCR. This table has about 300,000 clones, 85% to 90% appearing once. The sample was PBMCs or T cells enriched from blood (not recorded which). These receptor sequences come from a woman aged 45-65 years who had been exposed to COVID-19. The CDR3 runs from the conserved cysteine through the conserved F or W.

j_call: TRBJ2-7
cdr3_length: 16
v_call: TRBV7-2
cdr3_aa: CASSDQVGAGTYEQYF

j_call: TRBJ1-3
cdr3_length: 18
v_call: TRBV5-4
cdr3_aa: CASSSTGDPRVRGNTIYF

j_call: TRBJ2-5
cdr3_length: 15
v_call: TRBV18
cdr3_aa: CASSEQQGSLETQYF

j_call: TRBJ1-1
cdr3_length: 16
v_call: TRBV5-1
cdr3_aa: CASSPFRQGGNTEAFF

j_call: TRBJ2-2
cdr3_length: 17
v_call: TRBV10-3
cdr3_aa: CAISAVSRGRNTGELFF

j_call: TRBJ2-3
cdr3_length: 14
v_call: TRBV10-3
cdr3_aa: CAISRTGGTDTQYF

j_call: TRBJ1-2
cdr3_length: 14
v_call: TRBV21-1
cdr3_aa: CASSPSGGRLGYTF

j_call: TRBJ1-2
cdr3_length: 15
v_call: TRBV5-4
cdr3_aa: CASSLRQGVNYGYTF

j_call: TRBJ2-3
cdr3_length: 19
v_call: TRBV15
cdr3_aa: CATSYLGLAGALVTDTQYF

j_call: TRBJ1-4
cdr3_length: 11
v_call: TRBV30
cdr3_aa: CAWDRNEKLFF

j_call: TRBJ1-6
cdr3_length: 16
v_call: TRBV30
cdr3_aa: CAWSLPGQEVNSPLHF

j_call: TRBJ2-7
cdr3_length: 13
v_call: TRBV12-3/TRBV12-4
cdr3_aa: CASRKPGAYEQYF

j_call: TRBJ2-1
cdr3_length: 15
v_call: TRBV19
cdr3_aa: CASRATGQPPVGQFF

j_call: TRBJ1-6
cdr3_length: 15
v_call: TRBV27
cdr3_aa: CASSFWGRENSPLHF

j_call: TRBJ1-1
cdr3_length: 13
v_call: TRBV29-1
cdr3_aa: CSAGQAALYEAFF

j_call: TRBJ1-6
cdr3_length: 14
v_call: TRBV6-5
cdr3_aa: CASSRIRGSAPLHF